These 31 T cell receptor beta chains came from one sample sequenced in a study of T cell responses to AZD1222 COVID-19 vaccine. Produced via immunoSEQ multiplex PCR; TCRdb's table is partial and in-frame only. The sample comprises 90,000 to 130,000 clones, roughly 92% of which are singletons, and 2% to 2.5% rests with the top ten. Sequenced material: peripheral blood, taken 28 days after the second AZD1222 dose. The receptors stem from an adult who received the AZD1222 COVID-19 vaccine.

This rearrangement joins TRBV19 to TRBJ1-2, with 7 bases that match TRBD1. The V segment lost 5 bases and the J segment 4 bases; nucleotides outside the gene matches: 1. This CDR3 region has 12 residues. Germline V gene sequence: CDR1 LNHDA, CDR2 SQIVND (reference sequence). The CDR3 reads CASSRQGYGYTF. The CDR3 DNA sequence: TGTGCCAGTAGTCGACAGGGCTATGGCTACACCTTC.

The J gene is TRBJ2-5, the V gene TRBV19; 8 bases match TRBD2. The junction had 6 bases not matched to a gene; V was cut back by 3 bases and J by 3 bases. CDR3 length: 15 amino acids. Germline CDR1 LNHDA, CDR2 SQIVND (reference sequence). CDR3 sequence reads: CASSIFGGAEETQYF. In nucleotides, the CDR3 is TGTGCCAGTAGTATTTTCGGGGGGGCCGAAGAGACCCAGTACTTC.

The V and J genes are TRBV6-2 or TRBV6-3 and TRBJ1-1; D is unclear. Deletions cut 2 bases from V and 1 base from J, with 5 bases between. Per the germline V gene, CDR1 is MNHEY and CDR2 is SVGEGT. This CDR3 is built from 13 residues. CDR3 sequence reads: CASSYRSNTEAFF. CDR3 DNA sequence: TGTGCCAGCAGTTACCGATCGAACACTGAAGCTTTCTTT.

This sequence joins TRBV3-1 (or the pseudogene TRBV3-2) and TRBJ2-7, with 13 bases matching TRBD2. V lost 3 bases, J lost 0 bases, and 2 bases stayed unmatched. Germline loops: CDR1 LGHDT, CDR2 YNNKEL (reference sequence). This CDR3 spans 16 amino acids. CDR3 sequence reads: CASSQTSGGLSYEQYF. As DNA, the CDR3 is TGTGCCAGCAGCCAGACTAGCGGGGGGCTCTCCTACGAGCAGTACTTC.

The V gene is TRBV9, the J gene TRBJ1-1; 7 nucleotides agree with TRBD1. Germline V lookup: CDR1 SGDLS, CDR2 YYNGEE. With V trimmed by 3 bases and J by 4 bases, 9 bases remained unmatched. The length of the CDR3 is 15 residues. Here the CDR3 DNA reads TGTGCCAGCAGCGGATACAGGGGTATGGGCACTGAAGCTTTCTTT. Translated: CASSGYRGMGTEAFF.

The genes are TRBV20-1 and TRBJ1-2, with D unclear. CDR1 DFQATT and CDR2 SNEGSKA come from the germline V gene (reference sequence). The CDR3 totals 13 residues. Deletions cut 3 bases from V and 3 bases from J, with 11 bases between. The chain's CDR3 is CSASRGRDYGYTF. Here the CDR3 DNA reads TGCAGTGCTAGTAGAGGGAGGGACTATGGCTACACCTTC.

A few counts support this clone. An end of the junction differs from the germline gene, which may be a read error. V and J are TRBV5-1 and TRBJ1-3; TRBD1 aligns across 9 bases. This CDR3 contains 15 residues. Germline assignment: CDR1 SGHRS and CDR2 YFSETQ. The CDR3: CASSSGTGFGDTIYF. CDR3 coding DNA: TGCGCCAGCAGCTCCGGGACAGGGTTTGGAGACACCATATATTTT.

J is TRBJ2-3 and V is TRBV5-1; 7 nucleotides line up with TRBD1. The CDR3 contains 14 residues. In germline, CDR1 is SGHRS, CDR2 YFSETQ. The ends lost 2 bases at V and 2 bases at J; junction bases unmatched: 2. The DNA for the CDR3 is TGCGCCAGCAGCTTCACAGGGGACACAGATACGCAGTATTTT. This sequence encodes CASSFTGDTDTQYF.

The V gene is TRBV2, the J gene TRBJ2-2; no clear D gene. This CDR3 has 14 residues. Germline V gene data show CDR1 as SNHLY and CDR2 as FYNNEI. V lost 3 bases and J 5 bases, leaving 10 bases between the germline ends. The CDR3 loop reads CASSEFKSTGELFF. The DNA for the CDR3 is TGTGCCAGCAGTGAGTTCAAAAGTACCGGGGAGCTGTTTTTT.

This clone was seen a handful of times. CDR3 DNA: TGTGCCAGTACTCTACAGGGCCAGCCCCAGCATTTT. It is translated as CASTLQGQPQHF. This rearrangement joins TRBV19 to TRBJ1-5; TRBD1 might be the D (6 bases). The CDR3 runs to 12 residues. Deletions cut 7 bases from V and 7 bases from J, with 11 bases between. Looked up from germline, CDR1 is LNHDA and CDR2 is SQIVND (reference sequence).

The rearrangement joins TRBV9 to TRBJ1-5; 7 positions agree with TRBD1. Trimming cost V 3 bases and J 4 bases; bases outside gene matches: 7. This CDR3 is 15 amino acids long. Germline V gene lookup returns CDR1 SGDLS and CDR2 YYNGEE. The chain's CDR3 is CASSGLSRGNQPQHF. The CDR3 bases are TGTGCCAGCAGCGGGCTCTCCAGGGGGAATCAGCCCCAGCATTTT.

The table lists this clone with a count of one. The rearrangement uses TRBV5-1 and TRBJ2-7; the match to TRBD1 covers 7 bases. The V segment lost 5 bases and the J segment 7 bases; nucleotides outside the gene matches: 9. Looked up from germline, CDR1 is SGHRS and CDR2 is YFSETQ. This CDR3 is 13 amino acids long. The CDR3, as DNA: TGCGCCAGCAGTGAGGGGGCGGTCACGGAGCAGTACTTC. Its translation is CASSEGAVTEQYF.

The J gene is TRBJ2-5, the V gene TRBV19; 9 positions agree with TRBD1. This CDR3 region has 14 residues. V lost 5 bases to trimming and J lost 4 bases; unmatched junction nucleotides: 5. Germline values: CDR1 LNHDA, CDR2 SQIVND (reference sequence). The CDR3 nucleotides read TGTGCCAGTAGTGTTACAGGGGGCAGAGAGACCCAGTACTTC. Its translation is CASSVTGGRETQYF.

The gene calls are TRBV7-6 and TRBJ2-7; D is undetermined. Trimming removed 4 bases at V and 4 bases at J, with 17 bases between. This CDR3 has 15 amino acids. Germline V gene data show CDR1 as SGHVS and CDR2 as FNYEAQ. The chain's CDR3 is CASSYRWGTVYEQYF. CDR3 in DNA: TGTGCCAGCAGCTATAGGTGGGGTACGGTATACGAGCAGTACTTC.

This clone was observed once. This rearrangement joins TRBV6-6 to TRBJ2-7; D is undetermined. The ends were cut back, 6 bases at V and 0 bases at J, with 15 bases in the middle. Germline CDR1 MNHNY, CDR2 SVGAGI (reference sequence). The CDR3 consists of 15 residues. The CDR3 DNA is TGTGCCAGCAGCGAAGGAGCTACCTTCTCCTACGAGCAGTACTTC. Residues: CASSEGATFSYEQYF.

This clone was picked up one time. The rearrangement joins TRBV7-9 to TRBJ1-1; TRBD1 might be the D (6 bases). Between the trimmed V and J ends, which lost 4 bases and 6 bases, there was a span of 12 bases. The CDR3 has 13 residues. CDR1 and CDR2 (germline): SEHNR, FQNEAQ (reference sequence). The CDR3 region is CASSSSSGAEAFF. In DNA form, the CDR3 reads TGTGCCAGCAGCTCTTCCTCAGGGGCTGAAGCTTTCTTT.

The chain joins TRBV11-3 to TRBJ2-2; D is uncertain. V was shortened by 4 bases and J by 8 bases, with 8 bases between the two germline ends. The CDR3 runs 12 residues. Germline V gives CDR1 SGHNT, CDR2 YENEEA. The DNA of the CDR3 is TGTGCCAGCAGCTCACAGTTAGGGGAGCTGTTTTTT. Protein product: CASSSQLGELFF.

The J gene is TRBJ1-1, the V gene TRBV4-1, with D unresolved. The germline gives CDR1 MGHRA, CDR2 YSYEKL. V lost 2 bases and J 1 base, leaving 5 bases between the germline ends. This CDR3 is built from 13 residues. DNA for the CDR3: TGCGCCAGCAGCCAACGTGAGAACACTGAAGCTTTCTTT. Translated, it gives CASSQRENTEAFF.

The chain combines TRBV7-2 with TRBJ2-2, with no clear D. Trimming removed 4 bases at V and 7 bases at J, with 7 bases between. The CDR3 covers 12 residues. Germline values: CDR1 SGHTA, CDR2 FQGNSA. The CDR3 coding sequence is TGTGCCAGCAGCTATGGTATCGGGGAGCTGTTTTTT. Translation: CASSYGIGELFF.

The J gene is TRBJ2-5, the V gene TRBV18, with D unclear. V was clipped by 3 bases and J by 0 bases, with 2 bases between them. Per germline, CDR1 KGHSH and CDR2 LQKENI. This CDR3 comprises 12 residues. The DNA of the CDR3 is TGTGCCAGCTCACCGGACCAAGAGACCCAGTACTTC. Translated: CASSPDQETQYF.

This chain uses TRBV7-8 with TRBJ2-2; D might be TRBD1 (5 bases). CDR1 is SGHVS, CDR2 FQNEAQ, per germline. The CDR3 runs to 15 residues. V lost 5 bases and J 4 bases, leaving 14 bases between the germline ends. Here the CDR3 reads CASSPEYRGTGELFF. The CDR3 DNA follows: TGTGCCAGCAGCCCGGAATATAGGGGCACCGGGGAGCTGTTTTTT. Full variable domain (remainder filled in from reference TRBV7-8 and TRBJ2-2): GAGVSQSPRYKVAKRGQDVALRCDPISGHVSLFWYQQALGQGPEFLTYFQNEAQLDKSGLPSDRFFAERPEGSVSTLKIQRTQQEDSAVYLCASSPEYRGTGELFFGEGSRLTVL.

The chain employs TRBV4-3 and TRBJ1-6; D remains unclear. The CDR3 length is 17 residues. V lost 0 bases, J lost 5 bases, and 14 bases lay in between. Germline V gene data show CDR1 as LGHNA and CDR2 as YSLEER. In DNA form, the CDR3 reads TGCGCCAGCAGCCAAGACCTGGACCGAATCGATAATTCACCCCTCCACTTT. It translates to CASSQDLDRIDNSPLHF.

The chain joins TRBV12-5 to TRBJ1-1, with no clear D. V was cut by 1 base and J by 4 bases, with 7 bases left in between. The CDR3 runs 13 residues. Germline-derived CDR1 and CDR2 are LGHNT and FRNRAP. The CDR3 spells CASGLGARTEAFF. CDR3 nucleotide sequence: TGTGCTAGTGGTTTGGGTGCCCGCACTGAAGCTTTCTTT.

J is TRBJ2-3 and V is TRBV5-4; 8 nucleotides match TRBD2. The CDR3 loop spans 14 amino acids. V dropped 0 bases and J dropped 6; count of bases not matched to a gene: 3. The germline V gene has CDR1 SGHNT and CDR2 YYREEE (reference sequence). Here the CDR3 reads CASSLGASGDTQYF. The CDR3 coding sequence is TGTGCCAGCAGCTTGGGGGCTAGCGGGGATACGCAGTATTTT.

The V and J genes are TRBV10-3 and TRBJ1-6; 7 positions match TRBD1. The germline V gene encodes CDR1 ENHRY and CDR2 SYGVKD. The CDR3 runs to 13 residues. V trimming: 7 bases; J trimming: 9 bases; junction bases outside the gene matches: 6. The CDR3 sequence: CAITGTELSPLHF. CDR3 nucleotide sequence: TGTGCCATCACGGGGACAGAACTTTCACCCCTCCACTTT.

The chain recombines TRBV19 with TRBJ1-1; a weak D match, TRBD1 (6 bases). The germline CDR1 and CDR2 sequences are LNHDA and SQIVND (reference sequence). CDR3 length: 12 amino acids. The germline V and J ends were trimmed by 2 bases and 11 bases, with 12 bases remaining between them. CDR3 amino acids: CASSIWGAEAFF. In DNA form, the CDR3 reads TGTGCCAGTAGTATATGGGGGGCGGAGGCTTTCTTT.

The V call is TRBV4-1, the J call TRBJ2-1, with TRBD2 as a possible D gene (6 bases). Germline CDR1 is MGHRA and CDR2 is YSYEKL. V lost 7 bases and J lost 8, with 24 bases in between. The CDR3 spans 16 residues. CDR3 DNA sequence: TGCGCCAGCATGCCCAGCAGGAGGGGCGGGGCGGATGAGCAGTTCTTC. It codes for CASMPSRRGGADEQFF.

The V call is TRBV9, the J call TRBJ2-2, with 8 bases identical to TRBD2. Per germline, CDR1 SGDLS and CDR2 YYNGEE. The CDR3 loop spans 16 amino acids. The J segment lost 5 bases and the V segment lost 3 bases, leaving 9 bases of the junction unmatched. The CDR3 region is CASSGSGGPRTGELFF. DNA for the CDR3: TGTGCCAGCAGCGGGAGCGGGGGCCCTAGGACCGGGGAGCTGTTTTTT. Complete variable domain (other parts from reference TRBV9 and TRBJ2-2): DSGVTQTPKHLITATGQRVTLRCSPRSGDLSVYWYQQSLDQGLQFLIQYYNGEERAKGNILERFSAQQFPDLHSELNLSSLELGDSALYFCASSGSGGPRTGELFFGEGSRLTVL.

The chain combines TRBV19 with TRBJ2-7, with D perhaps TRBD1 or TRBD2 (5 bases each). CDR3 length: 13 amino acids. V was clipped by 1 base and J by 5 bases, with 9 bases between them. The germline V gene has CDR1 LNHDA and CDR2 SQIVND (reference sequence). DNA of the CDR3: TGTGCCAGTAGTATAGCGAAGGGACACGAGCAGTACTTC. Translating it yields CASSIAKGHEQYF.

The chain has TRBV5-1 and TRBJ2-7; D may correspond to TRBD1 or TRBD2 (6 bases each). V lost 7 bases and J lost 4, with 15 bases in between. The CDR3 sequence is 13 residues long. Germline CDR1 and CDR2: SGHRS and YFSETQ. The CDR3 region has the DNA TGCGCCAGCGGGGGGCACAGGGTGTACGAGCAGTACTTC. As protein: CASGGHRVYEQYF.

The chain has TRBV5-1 and TRBJ2-3, with a tentative D call TRBD1 (5 bases). The V gene's germline CDR1 is SGHRS and CDR2 YFSETQ. This CDR3 region has 14 residues. Between the trimmed V and J ends, which lost 4 bases and 2 bases, there was a span of 11 bases. The CDR3: CASSPDTNTDTQYF. The CDR3 bases are TGCGCCAGCAGCCCGGACACCAACACAGATACGCAGTATTTT.